What follows are 13 T cell receptor beta chains derived from one specimen sequenced in a study of patients and donors after allogeneic stem cell transplantation. MiXCR, run by TCRdb on the RT-PCR reads, gives a single entry per CDR3 protein. The profile shows about 230,000 distinct CDR3 sequences, about 14% of them singletons. The sequencing input was blood, either unsorted or a sorted T cell fraction (not recorded which). Receptors originate from a human donor who was either an allogeneic HSCT recipient or a stem cell or donor lymphocyte infusion donor (not recorded which). It is not recorded whose cells these are; they may come from a transplant donor.

This clonotype was seen a few times. The chain joins TRBV5-1 to TRBJ1-3; no reliable D call. This CDR3 contains 16 residues. V was pared by 0 bases and J by 0 bases, with 10 bases between. Per the germline V gene, CDR1 is SGHRS and CDR2 is YFSETQ. The CDR3 coding sequence is TGCGCCAGCAGCTTGGGTGCCAGGAGCTCTGGAAACACCATATATTTT. This gives the protein CASSLGARSSGNTIYF.

This clonotype has ten or more counts. The chain combines TRBV11-2 with TRBJ2-3, with D possibly being TRBD2 (7 bases). Germline values: CDR1 SGHAT, CDR2 FQNNGV. CDR3 size: 16 residues. Trimming cost V 7 bases and J 1 base, with 18 bases left between them. CDR3 DNA sequence: TGTGCCAGCACTATAGTCGGGGGGCTCGGCACAGATACGCAGTATTTT. Translated, it gives CASTIVGGLGTDTQYF.

The chain is built from TRBV12-3 or TRBV12-4 and TRBJ2-4; TRBD2 matches at 11 bases. The CDR3 totals 21 residues. The J segment lost 3 bases and the V segment lost 0 bases, leaving 16 bases of the junction unmatched. In DNA, the CDR3 is TGTGCCAGCAGTTTAGCGCTAAGGGGTGTACTAGCGGGAGAAGACAAAAACATTCAGTACTTC. Its translation: CASSLALRGVLAGEDKNIQYF.

This chain joins TRBV20-1 and TRBJ1-2, with unresolved D. With 3 bases removed from V and 6 bases from J, the gap between germline ends came to 11 bases. The germline gives CDR1 DFQATT, CDR2 SNEGSKA (reference sequence). The CDR3 has 12 amino acids. Written as DNA, the CDR3 is TGCAGTGCTAGCCCCCGGGGTAATGGCTACACCTTC. Amino acid sequence: CSASPRGNGYTF.

This clonotype was observed many times. The J gene is TRBJ2-3, the V gene TRBV9; 7 bases align to TRBD2. CDR1 is SGDLS, CDR2 YYNGEE, per germline. Trimming at V came to 2 bases and at J to 6 bases, leaving 6 bases not matched to a gene. This CDR3 contains 14 residues. The CDR3 sequence: CASSVLAAPDTQYF. The CDR3 DNA reads TGTGCCAGCAGCGTCCTAGCGGCCCCGGATACGCAGTATTTT.

The chain uses TRBV12-3 or TRBV12-4 and TRBJ2-3; the D is unclear. V lost 5 bases, J lost 1 base, and 16 bases lay in between. CDR3 length: 16 residues. The CDR3 here is CASSPDGLRGTDTQYF. CDR3 coding DNA: TGTGCCAGCAGTCCCGACGGGTTGCGCGGCACAGATACGCAGTATTTT.

This clonotype was picked up many times. The V gene is TRBV27, the J gene TRBJ1-4; unclear D gene. The V and J ends lost 5 bases and 6 bases respectively, with 16 bases between them. CDR1 and CDR2 (germline): MNHEY, SMNVEV (reference sequence). This CDR3 has 15 amino acids. In nucleotides, the CDR3 is TGTGCCAGCAGTGCGGAGTGGGTGAACTATGAAAAACTGTTTTTT. Its translation is CASSAEWVNYEKLFF.

The V and J genes are TRBV11-3 and TRBJ2-1; D possibly matches TRBD1 or TRBD2 (6 bases each). The germline CDR1 and CDR2 sequences are SGHNT and YENEEA. The length of the CDR3 is 15 residues. Trimming cost V 4 bases and J 5 bases, with 15 bases left between them. The CDR3, as DNA: TGTGCCAGCAGCTCGAAGGGGGGAGCTAACAATGAGCAGTTCTTC. It codes for CASSSKGGANNEQFF.

V is TRBV7-3 and J is TRBJ2-1, with D tentatively TRBD2 (5 bases). The CDR3 length is 16 residues. Germline V gives CDR1 SGHTA, CDR2 FQGTGA. V gave up 5 bases and J gave up 8 bases, with 22 bases separating them. The CDR3 coding sequence is TGTGCCAGCAGCCCCCGGGATGGGCTAGCCGGAGATGAGCAGTTCTTC. Its translation is CASSPRDGLAGDEQFF.

This clonotype occurred a few times. The CDR3 sequence: CASSVRGSVRTDTQYF. DNA of the CDR3: TGTGCCAGCAGCGTAAGGGGTTCCGTTAGGACAGATACGCAGTATTTT. The genes are TRBV9 and TRBJ2-3; D may be TRBD1 (5 bases). Looked up from germline, CDR1 is SGDLS and CDR2 is YYNGEE. This CDR3 is built from 16 residues. V was pared by 1 base and J by 3 bases, with 15 bases between. The full variable domain, rest sourced from reference TRBV9 and TRBJ2-3, is DSGVTQTPKHLITATGQRVTLRCSPRSGDLSVYWYQQSLDQGLQFLIQYYNGEERAKGNILERFSAQQFPDLHSELNLSSLELGDSALYFCASSVRGSVRTDTQYFGPGTRLTVL.

V usage is TRBV6-1 and J usage is TRBJ2-7; a weak D match, TRBD1 (6 bases). This CDR3 is built from 16 residues. CDR1 and CDR2 from the germline V gene are MNHNS and SASEGT. V was pared by 4 bases and J by 0 bases, with 16 bases between. This CDR3 reads CASSGRDRILSYEQYF. CDR3 nucleotide sequence: TGTGCCAGCAGTGGACGCGACAGGATCCTCTCCTACGAGCAGTACTTC.

This clonotype was observed a few times. V gene TRBV24-1 combines with J gene TRBJ2-1; D uncertain. CDR3 length: 13 residues. Between the trimmed V and J ends, which lost 2 bases and 10 bases, there was a span of 11 bases. Per the germline V gene, CDR1 is KGHDR and CDR2 is SFDVKD. The CDR3 protein is CATSDSASPEQFF. The CDR3 nucleotides are TGTGCCACCAGTGATTCGGCCAGCCCAGAGCAGTTCTTC.

This clonotype was seen a handful of times. The chain is built from TRBV7-3 and TRBJ2-1; TRBD2 matches at 11 bases. V lost 5 bases, J lost 14 bases, and 11 bases stayed unmatched. The germline CDR1 and CDR2 sequences are SGHTA and FQGTGA. CDR3 length equals 14 residues. The CDR3 is CASSRDGLAGGEFF. Here the CDR3 DNA reads TGTGCCAGCAGCCGGGATGGGTTAGCGGGAGGGGAGTTCTTC.